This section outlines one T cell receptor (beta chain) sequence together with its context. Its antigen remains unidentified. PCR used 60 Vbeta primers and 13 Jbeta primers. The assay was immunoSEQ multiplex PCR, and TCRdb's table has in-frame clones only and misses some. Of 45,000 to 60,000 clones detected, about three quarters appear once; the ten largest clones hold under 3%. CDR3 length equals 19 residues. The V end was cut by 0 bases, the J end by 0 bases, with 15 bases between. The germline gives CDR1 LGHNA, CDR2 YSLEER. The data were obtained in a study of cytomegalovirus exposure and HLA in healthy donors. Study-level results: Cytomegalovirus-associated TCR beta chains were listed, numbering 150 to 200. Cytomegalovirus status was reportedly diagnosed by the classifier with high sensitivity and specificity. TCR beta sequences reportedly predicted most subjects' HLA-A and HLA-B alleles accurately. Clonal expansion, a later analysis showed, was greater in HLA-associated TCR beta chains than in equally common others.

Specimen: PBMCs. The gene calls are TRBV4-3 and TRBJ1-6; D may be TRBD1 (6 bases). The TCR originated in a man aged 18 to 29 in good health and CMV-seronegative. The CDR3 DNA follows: TGCGCCAGCAGCCAAGAAGAGGGGCAGGGGAGCTCCTATAATTCACCCCTCCACTTT. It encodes CASSQEEGQGSSYNSPLHF.